This paragraph reports one T cell receptor (beta chain). Its matching antigen is unknown. V lost 6 bases, J lost 4 bases, and 21 bases lay in between. The CDR3 contains 16 residues. With a J-beta primer mix and a sample-barcoded 5' primer, a second PCR ran about 7 to 12 cycles. Unique molecular identifiers of 12 random nucleotides labeled each cDNA. TCRdb called the 5' RACE reads again in MiXCR, with one record for every CDR3 protein. This sample has 600,000 or so distinct CDR3 sequences, with 40% to 55% found just once. These data come from a study of blood T cells in healthy people across ages. Every sample had a minimum of 6.5 million PBMCs isolated. Findings and caveats of the study: Percentage of naive T cells showed a strong correlation with TCR beta diversity. Estimated diversity across one million T cells was deemed an underestimate.

V and J are TRBV12-3 or TRBV12-4 and TRBJ1-2; D might be TRBD1 (5 bases). The sequence was collected from a man older than 75 in good health. Sequencing was carried out using blood. Written as DNA, the CDR3 is TGTGCCAGCAGGAGAACGGGACGTCTCCTACTCTATGGCTACACCTTC. Translated: CASRRTGRLLLYGYTF.